Below are 16 T cell receptor beta chains sequenced from a single sample in a study of PD-L1 blockade in urothelial cancer. The repertoire was sequenced with immunoSEQ multiplex PCR; TCRdb's copy has only in-frame clones and lacks some. Among 55,000 to 70,000 clones listed, 86% were seen once. The input for sequencing was PBMCs, taken around atezolizumab (anti-PD-L1) treatment. All receptors come from a man aged 45 to 65 with urothelial cancer.

The chain joins TRBV5-3 to TRBJ2-1; D uncertain. TRBV5-3 is an ORF, and what it does is uncertain. The CDR3 is 15 residues long. V was clipped by 1 base and J by 0 bases, with 8 bases between them. Written as DNA, the CDR3 is TGTGCCAGAAGCTTGTTCCGGAGCTCCTACAATGAGCAGTTCTTC. The encoded protein is CARSLFRSSYNEQFF.

This chain joins TRBV6-1 and TRBJ2-1, with 9 bases identical to TRBD1. V was clipped by 6 bases and J by 4 bases; unmatched bases: 7. The CDR3 runs to 15 residues. Per the germline V gene, CDR1 is MNHNS and CDR2 is SASEGT. The CDR3 reads CASSPGQGSYNEQFF. The CDR3 DNA reads TGTGCCAGCAGCCCGGGACAGGGATCGTACAATGAGCAGTTCTTC.

The chain couples TRBV6-4 to TRBJ2-2; D might be TRBD1 (5 bases). The CDR3 sequence is 15 residues long. Between the trimmed V and J ends, which lost 7 bases and 4 bases, there was a span of 16 bases. Germline assignment: CDR1 MRHNA and CDR2 SNTAGT. CDR3 sequence: CASTAGPLGTGELFF. The CDR3 coding sequence is TGTGCCAGCACCGCAGGGCCCTTGGGCACCGGGGAGCTGTTTTTT.

The chain employs TRBV2 and TRBJ1-5; possible D gene TRBD1, 5 bases. Germline V gene data show CDR1 as SNHLY and CDR2 as FYNNEI. The CDR3 spans 16 residues. The germline V and J ends were trimmed by 6 bases and 1 base, with 16 bases remaining between them. CDR3 protein: CASRSRAGISNQPQHF. CDR3 in DNA: TGTGCCAGCAGGAGCAGGGCAGGGATAAGCAATCAGCCCCAGCATTTT.

This rearrangement joins TRBV9 to TRBJ2-5; a possible D gene is TRBD1 (6 bases). The V end was cut by 1 base, the J end by 3 bases, with 13 bases between. The germline V gene has CDR1 SGDLS and CDR2 YYNGEE. The CDR3 is made up of 15 amino acids. The CDR3 spells CASSVSGTSKETQYF. CDR3 DNA: TGTGCCAGCAGCGTATCCGGGACAAGCAAAGAGACCCAGTACTTC.

The chain has TRBV6-5 and TRBJ2-7; 9 positions match TRBD2. The V segment lost 2 bases and the J segment 0 bases; nucleotides outside the gene matches: 2. The germline V gene has CDR1 MNHEY and CDR2 SVGAGI. The CDR3 runs to 15 residues. The CDR3 DNA follows: TGTGCCAGCAGTTACCGACTAGCGGACTCCTACGAGCAGTACTTC. Translation: CASSYRLADSYEQYF.

This clone was seen a single time. The chain links TRBV28 to TRBJ1-4; maybe TRBD1 (5 bases). Trimming cost V 5 bases and J 3 bases, with 13 bases left between them. Germline V lookup: CDR1 MDHEN, CDR2 SYDVKM. CDR3 length: 15 amino acids. In DNA, the CDR3 is TGTGCCAGCAGTCCCCGCGGGGGTGCTAATGAAAAACTGTTTTTT. It is translated as CASSPRGGANEKLFF.

This clone was seen a single time. The rearrangement uses TRBV5-4 and TRBJ2-3; D gene unclear. The CDR3 extends over 16 amino acids. Deletions cut 7 bases from V and 0 bases from J, with 18 bases between. Germline V lookup: CDR1 SGHNT, CDR2 YYREEE (reference sequence). The CDR3 region has the DNA TGTGCCAGCTCTACCAGCTTATTCGGGAGCACAGATACGCAGTATTTT. Residues: CASSTSLFGSTDTQYF.

The chain combines TRBV5-6 with TRBJ2-1, with 11 bases aligning to TRBD2. Trimming took 4 bases from V and 4 from J; bases not matched to a gene: 4. The CDR3 has 15 residues. Germline V lookup: CDR1 SGHDT, CDR2 YYEEEE. CDR3 loop: CASSPGTSGYNEQFF. The CDR3 nucleotides read TGTGCCAGCAGCCCGGGGACTAGCGGATACAATGAGCAGTTCTTC.

The chain couples TRBV4-1 to TRBJ2-7; TRBD2 matches 7 bases. Germline V gene lookup returns CDR1 MGHRA and CDR2 YSYEKL. Unmatched junction bases numbered 8, after V lost 0 bases and J lost 0 bases. This CDR3 comprises 17 residues. CDR3 in DNA: TGCGCCAGCAGCCAAGAACTAGCGACGATGAACTCCTACGAGCAGTACTTC. This gives the protein CASSQELATMNSYEQYF.

This clone was picked up a small number of times. The J gene is TRBJ1-5, the V gene TRBV28; 8 bases match TRBD1. The CDR3 spans 18 residues. Trimming removed 4 bases from V and 0 bases from J; junction bases left unmatched: 11. Per germline, CDR1 MDHEN and CDR2 SYDVKM. For the CDR3, the DNA is TGTGCCAGCAGTTACGCTGGGGGACAGGCGATTAGCAATCAGCCCCAGCATTTT. This translates into CASSYAGGQAISNQPQHF.

The rearrangement joins TRBV7-9 to TRBJ2-7; 12 positions match TRBD2. V shed 4 bases and J 6 bases; nucleotides not matched to a gene: 7. Germline V lookup: CDR1 SEHNR, CDR2 FQNEAQ (reference sequence). The length of the CDR3 is 15 residues. CDR3 bases: TGTGCCAGCAGCTCTAGACTAGCGGGAGTCTCCGAGCAGTACTTC. Encoded protein: CASSSRLAGVSEQYF. The full variable domain, in which reference TRBV7-9 and TRBJ2-7 provide the parts outside the CDR3, is DTGVSQNPRHKITKRGQNVTFRCDPISEHNRLYWYRQTLGQGPEFLTYFQNEAQLEKSRLLSDRFSAERPKGSFSTLEIQRTEQGDSAMYLCASSSRLAGVSEQYFGPGTRLTVT.

The chain uses TRBV6-5 and TRBJ2-5, with 8 bases identical to TRBD1. CDR3 length: 15 amino acids. V was clipped by 0 bases and J by 5 bases; unmatched bases: 5. The germline CDR1 and CDR2 sequences are MNHEY and SVGAGI. The CDR3 region has the DNA TGTGCCAGCAGTTACTCGTCGTGGACAGGGGAGACCCAGTACTTC. Encoded protein: CASSYSSWTGETQYF.

V gene TRBV5-1 combines with J gene TRBJ1-2, with TRBD1 identical over 7 bases. The CDR3 is made up of 14 amino acids. Germline V CDR1 and CDR2: SGHRS, YFSETQ. J lost 8 bases, V lost 7 bases, and 14 bases had no gene match. In DNA form, the CDR3 reads TGCGCCAGCGACGCCGATGGACAGGCTAGCGGCTACACCTTC. Its translation is CASDADGQASGYTF. Variable domain in full (rest from reference TRBV5-1 and TRBJ1-2): KAGVTQTPRYLIKTRGQQVTLSCSPISGHRSVSWYQQTPGQGLQFLFEYFSETQRNKGNFPGRFSGRQFSNSRSEMNVSTLELGDSALYLCASDADGQASGYTFGSGTRLTVV.

The chain combines TRBV19 with TRBJ2-5; TRBD2 might be the D (6 bases). Looked up from germline, CDR1 is LNHDA and CDR2 is SQIVND (reference sequence). This CDR3 contains 14 residues. V was trimmed by 1 base and J by 5 bases, leaving 11 bases between them. CDR3 loop: CASSIAAGRETQYF. The CDR3 coding sequence is TGTGCCAGTAGTATAGCTGCGGGGCGGGAGACCCAGTACTTC.

This rearrangement joins TRBV29-1 to TRBJ2-2, with 9 bases matching TRBD1. The V and J ends lost 6 bases and 7 bases, in that order; junction bases with no gene match: 9. CDR3 size: 14 residues. Germline lookup yields CDR1 SQVTM and CDR2 ANQGSEA. The CDR3 loop reads CSVSGTGMNGELFF. CDR3 nucleotides: TGCAGCGTGAGTGGGACAGGGATGAACGGGGAGCTGTTTTTT.